This T cell receptor beta chain was found in a study of blood T cell repertoires in COVID-19. Overall study: In each case, the material was cDNA or gDNA derived from T cells, B-cell-depleted T cells, or PBMCs.

Using immunoSEQ multiplex PCR, the repertoire was profiled, and TCRdb retains in-frame clones only, with some absent. This table has under 150,000 clones, approximately 84% appearing once. The sequence was collected from a man in his 70s with acute or convalescent COVID-19. Material for sequencing was peripheral blood.

CDR3 protein: CASSYNPGQAYATNEKLFF. CDR3 DNA sequence: TGCGCCAGCAGCTATAATCCGGGACAGGCATATGCAACTAATGAAAAACTGTTTTTT. The chain links TRBV5-1 to TRBJ1-4, with 8 bases that match TRBD1. The CDR3 runs to 19 residues. Germline V gives CDR1 SGHRS, CDR2 YFSETQ. The V segment lost 3 bases and the J segment 0 bases; nucleotides outside the gene matches: 13.